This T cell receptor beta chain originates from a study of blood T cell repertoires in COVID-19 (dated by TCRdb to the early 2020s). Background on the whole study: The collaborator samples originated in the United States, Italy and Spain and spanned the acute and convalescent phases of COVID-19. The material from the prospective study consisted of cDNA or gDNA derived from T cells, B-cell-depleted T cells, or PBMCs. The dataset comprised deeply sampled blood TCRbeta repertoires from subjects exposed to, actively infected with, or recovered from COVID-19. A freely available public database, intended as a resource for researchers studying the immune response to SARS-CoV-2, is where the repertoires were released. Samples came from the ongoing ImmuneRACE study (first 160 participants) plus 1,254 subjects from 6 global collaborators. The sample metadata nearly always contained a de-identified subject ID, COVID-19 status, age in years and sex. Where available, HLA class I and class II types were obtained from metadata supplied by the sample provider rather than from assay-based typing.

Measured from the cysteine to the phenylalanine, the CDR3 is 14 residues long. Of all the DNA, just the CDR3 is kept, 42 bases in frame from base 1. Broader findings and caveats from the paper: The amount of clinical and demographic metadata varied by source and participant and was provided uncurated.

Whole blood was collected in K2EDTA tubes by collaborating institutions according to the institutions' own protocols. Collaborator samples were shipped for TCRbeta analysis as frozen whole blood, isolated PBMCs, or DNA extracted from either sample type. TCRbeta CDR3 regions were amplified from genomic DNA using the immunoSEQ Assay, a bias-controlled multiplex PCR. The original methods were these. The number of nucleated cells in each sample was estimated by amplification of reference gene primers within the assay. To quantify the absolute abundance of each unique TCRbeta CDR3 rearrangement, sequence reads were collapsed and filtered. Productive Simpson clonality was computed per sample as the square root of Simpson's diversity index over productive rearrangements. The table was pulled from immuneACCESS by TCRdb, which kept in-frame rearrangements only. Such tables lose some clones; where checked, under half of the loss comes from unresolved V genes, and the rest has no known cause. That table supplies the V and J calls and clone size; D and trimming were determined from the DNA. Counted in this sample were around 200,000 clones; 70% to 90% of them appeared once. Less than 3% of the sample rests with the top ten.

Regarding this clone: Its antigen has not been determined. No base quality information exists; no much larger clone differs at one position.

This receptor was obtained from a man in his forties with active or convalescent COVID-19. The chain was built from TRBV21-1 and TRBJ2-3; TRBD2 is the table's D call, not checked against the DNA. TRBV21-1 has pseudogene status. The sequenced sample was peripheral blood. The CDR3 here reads CASRKGLVGDTQYF. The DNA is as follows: TGTGCCAGCAGAAAGGGACTAGTGGGGGATACGCAGTATTTT.